These 30 T cell receptor beta chains were sequenced from one sample in a study of blood T cell repertoires in COVID-19 (dated by TCRdb to 2020 to 2021). Libraries were constructed by the immunoSEQ multiplex PCR assay. TCRdb limited this immuneACCESS table to in-frame rearrangements with V and J called. A share of clones is missing; checked studies link under half to unresolved V genes, and the rest is unexplained. This sample holds 68,000 or so clones; 65% to 80% were observed only once. The ten most abundant clones make up around 25% of the sample. Specimen: peripheral blood. All receptors derive from a human donor in a cohort sampled during active COVID-19.

The CDR3 DNA reads as TGTGCCAGCAGCTTAGCGAGCGGAAATCAGCCCCAGCATTTT. Translation gives CASSLASGNQPQHF. This sequence joins TRBV7-8 and TRBJ1-5; unclear D gene. V lost 0 bases, J lost 4 bases, and 7 bases lay in between. This CDR3 contains 14 residues. Germline CDR1 reads SGHVS; CDR2 reads FQNEAQ.

The V gene is TRBV2, the J gene TRBJ1-4; D is possibly TRBD1 (6 bases). CDR3 length: 14 residues. Per the germline V gene, CDR1 is SNHLY and CDR2 is FYNNEI. The V end was cut by 4 bases, the J end by 5 bases, with 11 bases between. CDR3 DNA: TGTGCCAGCAGTGCGGACAGTGACAATGAAAAACTGTTTTTT. It encodes CASSADSDNEKLFF.

For the CDR3, the DNA is TGTGCCAGCAGCTTGGAAGCGCGGCGGGGCGGCGAGCAGTACTTC. This encodes CASSLEARRGGEQYF. The chain links TRBV5-6 to TRBJ2-7; maybe TRBD2 (6 bases). The CDR3 runs to 15 residues. Trimming shortened V by 0 bases and J by 6 bases, and 16 bases separated the two germline ends. CDR1 and CDR2 (germline): SGHDT, YYEEEE.

The chain joins TRBV7-2 to TRBJ2-3; no clear D. There are 12 residues in the CDR3. Germline CDR1 and CDR2: SGHTA and FQGNSA. V lost 8 bases, J lost 6 bases, and 12 bases lay in between. Here the CDR3 reads CASRTASDTQYF. In DNA, the CDR3 is TGTGCCAGCCGAACTGCTTCCGATACGCAGTATTTT.

By sample fraction, this clone is medium-sized. The chain has TRBV4-1 and TRBJ1-4; D unresolved. From germline, CDR1 is MGHRA and CDR2 YSYEKL. V shed 5 bases and J shed 10 bases, with 8 bases lying between them. CDR3 length equals 11 residues. Here the CDR3 reads CASSNRVKLFF. The CDR3 DNA follows: TGCGCCAGCAGCAATCGGGTAAAACTGTTTTTT.

The chain is built from TRBV6-2 or TRBV6-3 and TRBJ2-2; D not certain. Germline values: CDR1 MNHEY, CDR2 SVGEGT. The CDR3 is 13 amino acids. Deletions cut 1 base from V and 3 bases from J, with 3 bases between. The CDR3 sequence is CASSYWHTGELFF. The CDR3 region has the DNA TGTGCCAGCAGTTACTGGCACACCGGGGAGCTGTTTTTT.

V gene TRBV7-2 combines with J gene TRBJ2-5, with 7 bases aligning to TRBD2. The CDR3 has 15 residues. With 8 bases clipped from V and 2 bases from J, the junction kept 11 bases outside the gene matches. Germline CDR1 reads SGHTA; CDR2 reads FQGNSA. CDR3 in DNA: TGTGCCAGCTTCCCTGGCGGGAGCCGACAAGAGACCCAGTACTTC. Its protein product is CASFPGGSRQETQYF. The whole variable domain, filled in from reference TRBV7-2 and TRBJ2-5, reads GAGVSQSPSNKVTEKGKDVELRCDPISGHTALYWYRQSLGQGLEFLIYFQGNSAPDKSGLPSDRFSAERTGGSVSTLTIQRTQQEDSAVYLCASFPGGSRQETQYFGPGTRLLVL.

This chain connects TRBV12-3 or TRBV12-4 to TRBJ1-1, with 8 bases fitting TRBD1. V lost 7 bases, J lost 8 bases, and 6 bases stayed unmatched. The CDR3 consists of 12 residues. The CDR3 region is CASTQGQGEAFF. CDR3 in DNA: TGTGCCAGCACCCAAGGACAGGGAGAAGCTTTCTTT.

This clone was observed a few times. The chain is built from TRBV10-3 and TRBJ1-3; 9 positions match TRBD1. The CDR3 runs 16 residues. V lost 10 bases, J lost 2 bases, and 12 bases stayed unmatched. Germline lookup yields CDR1 ENHRY and CDR2 SYGVKD. CDR3 DNA: TGTGCCACTACAGGACCGGGACAGGGAACTGGAAACACCATATATTTT. It translates to CATTGPGQGTGNTIYF.

The chain links TRBV7-2 to TRBJ2-5, with 8 positions matching TRBD2. Germline V gives CDR1 SGHTA, CDR2 FQGNSA. V dropped 4 bases and J dropped 4; count of bases not matched to a gene: 8. CDR3 length: 15 residues. This CDR3 reads CASSWGFAGGETQYF. CDR3 nucleotide sequence: TGTGCCAGCAGCTGGGGGTTTGCGGGGGGAGAGACCCAGTACTTC. The variable domain in full, with the rest retrieved from reference TRBV7-2 and TRBJ2-5, is GAGVSQSPSNKVTEKGKDVELRCDPISGHTALYWYRQSLGQGLEFLIYFQGNSAPDKSGLPSDRFSAERTGGSVSTLTIQRTQQEDSAVYLCASSWGFAGGETQYFGPGTRLLVL.

This chain joins TRBV12-2 and TRBJ2-1; the table calls TRBD2, which could not be checked here. TRBV12-2 is assigned pseudogene status. CDR3 length: 18 residues. The CDR3 DNA is TGTGCAAGTCGCTTAAAATTCATGAGGGAGCGGGGATACAATGAGCAGTTCTTC. This translates into CASRLKFMRERGYNEQFF.

A word on this clone: The same CDR3 arises from other DNA sequences in this sample as well. This chain joins TRBV19 and TRBJ2-5, with 7 bases matching TRBD1. The germline gives CDR1 LNHDA, CDR2 SQIVND (reference sequence). The length of the CDR3 is 12 residues. J was trimmed by 5 bases and V by 3 bases; bases with no gene match: 0. The CDR3 DNA reads TGTGCCAGTAGTATGGGACAGGAGACCCAGTACTTC. This gives the protein CASSMGQETQYF.

V gene TRBV10-3 combines with J gene TRBJ1-1; D not certain. Trimming removed 10 bases at V and 2 bases at J, with 14 bases between. Germline CDR1 reads ENHRY; CDR2 reads SYGVKD. The CDR3 consists of 13 residues. CDR3 DNA sequence: TGTGCCACACAGCGGAAAGATAACACTGAAGCTTTCTTT. It encodes CATQRKDNTEAFF.

The chain employs TRBV30 and TRBJ1-2, with a tentative D call TRBD1 (5 bases). This CDR3 comprises 13 residues. Deletions cut 4 bases from V and 3 bases from J, with 12 bases between. Germline CDR1 reads GTSNPN; CDR2 reads SVGIG (reference sequence). Here the CDR3 reads CAWKNGGDYGYTF. CDR3 bases: TGTGCCTGGAAAAACGGAGGGGACTATGGCTACACCTTC.

The chain employs TRBV28 and TRBJ2-2, with TRBD1 identical over 7 bases. J lost 4 bases, V lost 2 bases, and 4 bases had no gene match. The CDR3 spans 15 residues. The V gene's germline CDR1 is MDHEN and CDR2 SYDVKM. CDR3 region: CASSLRGHSTGELFF. The CDR3 region has the DNA TGTGCCAGCAGTTTAAGGGGGCATAGCACCGGGGAGCTGTTTTTT.

The rearrangement joins TRBV6-5 to TRBJ1-1, with unresolved D. Trimming stripped 7 bases from V and 0 bases from J, with 12 bases between. Germline CDR1 MNHEY, CDR2 SVGAGI. This CDR3 is built from 14 residues. CDR3 sequence: CASTQSPMNTEAFF. The CDR3 DNA is TGTGCCAGCACGCAGTCGCCCATGAACACTGAAGCTTTCTTT.

The rearrangement uses TRBV3-1 (or the pseudogene TRBV3-2) and TRBJ1-4; maybe TRBD1 (5 bases). Trimming left V 0 bases short and J 8 bases short, with 13 bases between. The germline V gene encodes CDR1 LGHDT and CDR2 YNNKEL (reference sequence). The CDR3 extends over 15 amino acids. The CDR3, as DNA: TGTGCCAGCAGCCAAGATCGCAGGGCTGGGGAAAAACTGTTTTTT. It is translated as CASSQDRRAGEKLFF.

The chain has TRBV6-4 and TRBJ2-7; 9 nucleotides agree with TRBD2. CDR1 is MRHNA, CDR2 SNTAGT, per germline. With V trimmed by 10 bases and J by 3 bases, 10 bases remained unmatched. This CDR3 comprises 14 residues. CDR3 sequence reads: CANLVAGGGYEQYF. Here the CDR3 DNA reads TGTGCCAATCTGGTCGCGGGAGGGGGCTACGAGCAGTACTTC.

In this sample, this clone turned up once. This sequence joins TRBV28 and TRBJ2-1; 8 bases map to TRBD2. Trimming cost V 7 bases and J 1 base; bases outside gene matches: 15. The germline CDR1 and CDR2 sequences are MDHEN and SYDVKM. The CDR3 contains 18 residues. CDR3 DNA sequence: TGTGCCAGCACCCAAGGACTAGCAGTTTCTATTTCCTACAATGAGCAGTTCTTC. Amino acids: CASTQGLAVSISYNEQFF.

This clone has more than one count but fewer than ten. The rearrangement uses TRBV12-3 or TRBV12-4 and TRBJ1-5; 7 bases match TRBD1. CDR3 size: 13 residues. Trimming removed 3 bases from V and 7 bases from J; junction bases left unmatched: 3. The CDR3 reads CASSFGDSQPQHF. CDR3 DNA sequence: TGTGCCAGCAGTTTTGGGGACAGCCAGCCCCAGCATTTT.

J is TRBJ2-7 and V is TRBV3-1 (or the pseudogene TRBV3-2), with a tentative D call TRBD2 (7 bases). Germline V CDR1 and CDR2: LGHDT, YNNKEL (reference sequence). V was trimmed by 5 bases and J by 5 bases, leaving 19 bases between them. This CDR3 region has 15 residues. CDR3 DNA: TGTGCCAGCAGCGGACGGATCCGGGGGGCCAACGAGCAGTACTTC. Protein product: CASSGRIRGANEQYF.

The chain couples TRBV2 to TRBJ2-7, with 9 bases matching TRBD1. The CDR3 is 13 amino acids. Germline CDR1 and CDR2: SNHLY and FYNNEI. The V segment lost 6 bases and the J segment 5 bases; nucleotides outside the gene matches: 5. The DNA of the CDR3 is TGTGCCAGCAGCCGGGACAGGGTCGACGAGCAGTACTTC. Protein sequence: CASSRDRVDEQYF.

The J gene is TRBJ2-1, the V gene TRBV6-1, with 12 nucleotides matching TRBD2. V lost 0 bases to trimming and J lost 7 bases; unmatched junction nucleotides: 4. Germline assignment: CDR1 MNHNS and CDR2 SASEGT. The CDR3 is made up of 16 amino acids. The CDR3 region has the DNA TGTGCCAGCAGTGAAGCGGGGACTAGCGGGTGGAATGAGCAGTTCTTC. This gives the protein CASSEAGTSGWNEQFF.

This clone was recorded once. The chain is built from TRBV3-1 (or the pseudogene TRBV3-2) and TRBJ2-1; perhaps TRBD2 as D (6 bases). This CDR3 has 16 amino acids. V was shortened by 0 bases and J by 8 bases, with 17 bases between the two germline ends. Germline V CDR1 and CDR2: LGHDT, YNNKEL (reference sequence). As DNA, the CDR3 is TGTGCCAGCAGCCAAGATCTAGCGAGGGGAGCCGATGAGCAGTTCTTC. Protein sequence: CASSQDLARGADEQFF.

The rearrangement links TRBV30 to TRBJ2-1, with unresolved D. Germline loops: CDR1 GTSNPN, CDR2 SVGIG (reference sequence). With 6 bases removed from V and 1 base from J, the gap between germline ends came to 4 bases. The CDR3 has 11 residues. Written as DNA, the CDR3 is TGTGCCTGTACATCCTACAATGAGCAGTTCTTC. Translation: CACTSYNEQFF.

The chain carries TRBV7-2 and TRBJ2-2; 10 bases match TRBD2. In germline, CDR1 is SGHTA, CDR2 FQGNSA. V lost 6 bases to trimming and J lost 5 bases; unmatched junction nucleotides: 6. This CDR3 is built from 15 residues. In DNA, the CDR3 is TGTGCCAGCAGGCTAGCGGGAGTACGTACCGGGGAGCTGTTTTTT. This translates into CASRLAGVRTGELFF.

At least ten counts were recorded for this clone. V and J are TRBV10-3 and TRBJ2-3; 10 positions match TRBD2. Germline CDR1 ENHRY, CDR2 SYGVKD. The CDR3 spans 14 residues. Losses at the gene ends were 0 bases for V and 9 bases for J; bases not matched to a gene: 3. As DNA, the CDR3 is TGTGCCATCAGTGAGTCGTCTAGCGGGGGAACGCAGTATTTT. Translated, it gives CAISESSSGGTQYF.

The chain uses TRBV10-2 and TRBJ2-3, with D perhaps matching TRBD1 (5 bases). The germline V and J ends were trimmed by 3 bases and 2 bases, with 9 bases remaining between them. This CDR3 is 14 amino acids long. From germline, CDR1 is WSHSY and CDR2 SAAADI. The CDR3 here is CASSDVTDTDTQYF. The CDR3 region has the DNA TGCGCCAGCAGTGATGTGACAGACACAGATACGCAGTATTTT.

This clone appeared a few times. The CDR3 loop reads CSASYWGGLQPQHF. The CDR3 DNA sequence: TGCAGTGCTAGTTACTGGGGGGGCCTTCAGCCCCAGCATTTT. This chain connects TRBV20-1 to TRBJ1-5; possible D gene TRBD1, 6 bases. The CDR3 runs to 14 residues. From germline, CDR1 is DFQATT and CDR2 SNEGSKA (reference sequence). Trimming removed 3 bases at V and 6 bases at J, with 15 bases between.

The genes are TRBV20-1 and TRBJ2-7; D possibly corresponds to TRBD1 (6 bases). The CDR3 runs 14 residues. Looked up from germline, CDR1 is DFQATT and CDR2 is SNEGSKA (reference sequence). The ends were cut back, 3 bases at V and 1 base at J, with 13 bases in the middle. CDR3 coding DNA: TGCAGTGCTAGTGGTTCGAGGGGGTCCTACGAGCAGTACTTC. It translates to CSASGSRGSYEQYF.